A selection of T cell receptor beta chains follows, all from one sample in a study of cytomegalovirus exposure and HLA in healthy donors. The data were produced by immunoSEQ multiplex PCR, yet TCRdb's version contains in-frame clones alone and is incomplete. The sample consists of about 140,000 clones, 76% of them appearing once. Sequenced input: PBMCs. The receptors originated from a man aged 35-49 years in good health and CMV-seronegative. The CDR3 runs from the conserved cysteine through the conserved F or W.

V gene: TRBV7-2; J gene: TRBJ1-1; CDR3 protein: CASSETGGTEAFF
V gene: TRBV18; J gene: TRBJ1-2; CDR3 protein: CASGESAVVYYGYTF
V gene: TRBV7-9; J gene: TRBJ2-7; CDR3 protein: CASSLPTSGTYEQYF
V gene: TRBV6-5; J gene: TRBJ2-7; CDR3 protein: CASSTTVSSYEQYF
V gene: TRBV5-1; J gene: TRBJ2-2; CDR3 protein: CASSLRGGTGELFF
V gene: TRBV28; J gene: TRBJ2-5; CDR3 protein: CASSLTDSRQETQYF
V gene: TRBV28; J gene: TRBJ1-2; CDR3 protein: CASKNLLYGYTF
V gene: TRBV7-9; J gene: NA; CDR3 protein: CASSIPWKGDEQYF
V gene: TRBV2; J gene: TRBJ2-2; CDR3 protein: CASSDSNTGELFF
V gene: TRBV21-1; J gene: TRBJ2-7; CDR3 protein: CASSKLTSGGAVSEQYF